This TCR beta chain was sequenced in a study of T cells in Graves' hyperthyroidism and ophthalmopathy. Regions amplified from RNA transcripts were the TCR beta CDR3 regions. HTBI primers drove first-round RT-PCR of the TCR CDR3. MiXCR was run by TCRdb on the multiplex PCR reads, yielding one entry per CDR3 protein. The sample consists of around 380,000 distinct CDR3 sequences, roughly 14% of them appearing once. Remarks on this clonotype: Its matching antigen is unknown. Just one base apart from a much larger clone, this may be a read error.

The CDR3 extends over 13 amino acids. Per the germline V gene, CDR1 is DFQATT and CDR2 is SNEGSKA (reference sequence). Losses at the gene ends were 5 bases for V and 5 bases for J; bases not matched to a gene: 8. PBMCs were obtained from 10 ml fresh peripheral blood. Findings and caveats of the study: Most thyroid-expanded clonotypes above 0.001 were also found in blood. Ophthalmopathy and stable hyperthyroidism were told apart by a 13 V-J model.

Material: blood. The clonotype originates from a man between 25 and 39 years old with Graves' hyperthyroidism that later progressed to Graves' ophthalmopathy. The rearrangement uses TRBV20-1 and TRBJ1-1, with TRBD1 identical over 7 bases. The CDR3 sequence: CSAGGRGRTEAFF. The CDR3 DNA sequence: TGCAGTGCTGGGGGCAGGGGGAGGACTGAAGCTTTCTTT.